The clone carrying this T cell receptor beta chain appeared once. Because the CDR3's place on the DNA is in doubt, the DNA is left out and the CDR3 is given as listed by TCRdb. Measured with immunoSEQ multiplex PCR; TCRdb has only the in-frame clones, and not every one. Counted here are approximately 12,000 clones, approximately 94% occurring once; the ten biggest clones make up over 7.5%. The data stem from a study of technical replicates of blood from a few donors. Germline V lookup: CDR1 MNHEY, CDR2 SMNVEV (reference sequence). The CDR3 has 16 residues if both end residues are counted. This sequence joins TRBV27 and TRBJ2-1; TRBD2 is the table's D call and was not checked against the DNA. What was sequenced was PBMCs. This receptor was taken from a human donor in good health. This CDR3 reads CASSSSGLRSYNEQFF.